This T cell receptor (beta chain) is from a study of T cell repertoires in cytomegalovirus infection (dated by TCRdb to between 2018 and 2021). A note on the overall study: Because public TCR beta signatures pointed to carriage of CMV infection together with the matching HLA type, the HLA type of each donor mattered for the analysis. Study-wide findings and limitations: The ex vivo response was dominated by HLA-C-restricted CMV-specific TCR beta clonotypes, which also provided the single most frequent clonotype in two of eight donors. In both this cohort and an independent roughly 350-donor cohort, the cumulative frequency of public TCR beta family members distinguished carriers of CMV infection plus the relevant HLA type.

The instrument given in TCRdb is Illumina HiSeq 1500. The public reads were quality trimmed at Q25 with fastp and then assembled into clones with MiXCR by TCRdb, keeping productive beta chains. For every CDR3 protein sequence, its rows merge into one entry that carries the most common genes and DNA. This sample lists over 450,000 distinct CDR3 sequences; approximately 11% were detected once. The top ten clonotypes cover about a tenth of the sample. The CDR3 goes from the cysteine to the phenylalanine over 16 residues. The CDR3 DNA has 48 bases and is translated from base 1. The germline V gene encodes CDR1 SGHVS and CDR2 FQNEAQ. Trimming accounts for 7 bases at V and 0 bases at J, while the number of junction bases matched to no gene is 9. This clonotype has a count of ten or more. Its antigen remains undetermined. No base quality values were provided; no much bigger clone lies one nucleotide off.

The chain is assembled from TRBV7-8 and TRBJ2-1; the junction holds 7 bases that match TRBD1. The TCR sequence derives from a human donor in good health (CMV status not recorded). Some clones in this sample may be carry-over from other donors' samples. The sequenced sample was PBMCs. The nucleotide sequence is TGTGCCAGCAACCCTCCCGGGACAGTCTCCTACAATGAGCAGTTCTTC. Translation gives CASNPPGTVSYNEQFF.